This TCR beta chain was retrieved from a study of monozygotic twins with cystic fibrosis. Regarding the study as a whole: Shared CDR3 numbers were not associated with age, concordance or severity.

The method was immunoSEQ multiplex PCR; TCRdb's version includes in-frame clones alone and lacks a portion of them. The sample shows about 20,000 clones, 90% to 97% of them seen only once. As to this clone: Its target is unknown.

V dropped 4 bases and J dropped 6; count of bases not matched to a gene: 4. Germline CDR1 and CDR2: LGHNA and YSLEER. There are 13 residues in the CDR3. The chain recombines TRBV4-3 with TRBJ1-1; the match to TRBD1 covers 8 bases. Sequenced: blood. The receptor was derived from a girl aged 2-10 years with cystic fibrosis. The CDR3 nucleotides read TGCGCCAGCAGCCCAGGGGGCAGGTCTGAAGCTTTCTTT. It encodes CASSPGGRSEAFF.